This is a list of T cell receptor beta chains from one sample in a study of control samples from healthy donors and cancer patients. Sequencing used immunoSEQ multiplex PCR; TCRdb keeps in-frame clones, though not all of them. The sample has fewer than 200,000 clones, about 90% seen once. Input material: blood. These receptors all come from a woman under 40 in good health. The CDR3 runs from the conserved cysteine through the conserved F or W. A D gene is named only where the DNA matches it firmly. For some rows the clone size is stated as once, few or many, or as a class when expanded; others skip it.

CDR3 DNA	CDR3 protein	clone size	D gene	CDR3 length	J gene	V gene
TGTGCCAGCAGTTTACTGGGTAATGAGCAGTTCTTC	CASSLLGNEQFF	.	.	12	TRBJ2-1	TRBV28
TGTGCCAGTAGTCTTAGGACCATTGGAAACACCATATATTTT	CASSLRTIGNTIYF	.	.	14	TRBJ1-3	TRBV19
TGTGCCAGCAGTGAAGCGGATGGGCCTTCGGGTCAGCCCCAGCATTTT	CASSEADGPSGQPQHF	.	.	16	TRBJ1-5	TRBV6-1
TGTGCCAGCAGCCGAGGGACTTCTGGGAGGGGTTCACCCCTCCACTTT	CASSRGTSGRGSPLHF	.	.	16	TRBJ1-6	TRBV14
TGCAGCGTGGGGTGGGGACAGGGATCCAATCAGCCCCAGCATTTT	CSVGWGQGSNQPQHF	.	TRBD1	15	TRBJ1-5	TRBV29-1
TGTGCCAGCAGCTTAGCACCCGATTGGCCCCAGCATTTT	CASSLAPDWPQHF	.	.	13	TRBJ1-5	TRBV7-8
TGCGCCACCAAGACAGGGACAAGTGGCTATGGCTACACCTTC	CATKTGTSGYGYTF	.	TRBD1	14	TRBJ1-2	TRBV5-1
TGTGCCAGCAGCCAAGATGGTCTAGCGGGAGGGTTGCTCTCCTACAATGAGCAGTTCTTC	CASSQDGLAGGLLSYNEQFF	.	TRBD2	20	TRBJ2-1	TRBV3-1/TRBV3-2
TGTGCCAGCAGCTTAGCAGGAATCAGCACAGATACGCAGTATTTT	CASSLAGISTDTQYF	once	.	15	TRBJ2-3	TRBV11-1
TGTGCCAGCAGTTACTCGAGGCAGGGGGCTTATGGCTACACCTTC	CASSYSRQGAYGYTF	.	TRBD1	15	TRBJ1-2	TRBV6-5
TGTGCCAGCAGCGGGACTAGCGTAGCCAATGAGCAGTTCTTC	CASSGTSVANEQFF	.	TRBD2	14	TRBJ2-1	TRBV28
TGTGCCAGCAGCTTAGTGGGGGGGCTAGAGACCCAGTACTTC	CASSLVGGLETQYF	.	.	14	TRBJ2-5	TRBV7-8
TGCAGCGTTGTAAGGGCAGGCCGCGAGCAGTACTTC	CSVVRAGREQYF	.	.	12	TRBJ2-7	TRBV29-1
TGTGCCAGCTCACGCCATACAGAAATGAACACTGAAGCTTTCTTT	CASSRHTEMNTEAFF	.	.	15	TRBJ1-1	TRBV18
TGTGCCAGTAGTACCCGACAGCACACTGAAGCTTTCTTT	CASSTRQHTEAFF	.	.	13	TRBJ1-1	TRBV19
TGTGCCAGCAGCATACTAGCGGGGGCAGATACGCAGTATTTT	CASSILAGADTQYF	.	TRBD2	14	TRBJ2-3	TRBV6-5
TGTGCCAGCAGCGGAAACACGGCGGGGGGCTACACCTTC	CASSGNTAGGYTF	.	.	13	TRBJ1-2	TRBV9
TGTGCCAGCGGGCAGTCTAGCACAGATACGCAGTATTTT	CASGQSSTDTQYF	.	.	13	TRBJ2-3	TRBV2
TGTGCCAGCTCAGGACAGAGAAACTATGGCTACACCTTC	CASSGQRNYGYTF	.	.	13	TRBJ1-2	TRBV27
TGTGCCACCAGTGCCCTGGGCGGAGCGGGCACGAACACCGGGGAGCTGTTTTTT	CATSALGGAGTNTGELFF	.	.	18	TRBJ2-2	TRBV24-1
TGTGCCATCCGACCAGCCGGGGAGCTGTTTTTT	CAIRPAGELFF	.	.	11	TRBJ2-2	TRBV28
TGTGCCAGCAGTTACTCGAGCCGTAGCGGGAGTTCCCCAGATACGCAGTATTTT	CASSYSSRSGSSPDTQYF	.	TRBD2	18	TRBJ2-3	TRBV6-2/TRBV6-3
TGTGCCAGCAGCCTCCGGGGCACAGATACGCAGTATTTT	CASSLRGTDTQYF	.	.	13	TRBJ2-3	TRBV3-1/TRBV3-2
TGTGCCAGCAGTGTTACGGGTTCGAATGAGCAGTTCTTC	CASSVTGSNEQFF	.	.	13	TRBJ2-1	TRBV6-4
TGTGCCAGCAGCCAAGATCTCGGACGGCTCTCTGGAAACACCATATATTTT	CASSQDLGRLSGNTIYF	once	.	17	TRBJ1-3	TRBV3-1/TRBV3-2
TGTGCCAGCACCCCAGGGACTGGCTTATCCAATGAGCAGTTCTTC	CASTPGTGLSNEQFF	.	.	15	TRBJ2-1	TRBV3-1/TRBV3-2
TGTGCCAGTAGTATAGGAGGGGGCCCCCCTGAAGCTTTCTTT	CASSIGGGPPEAFF	.	TRBD1	14	TRBJ1-1	TRBV19
TGTGCCACCAGTGATCCCGTCACAGATACGCAGTATTTT	CATSDPVTDTQYF	.	.	13	TRBJ2-3	TRBV24-1
TGTGCCAGCACCCCCAGGGAATACACTGAAGCTTTCTTT	CASTPREYTEAFF	.	.	13	TRBJ1-1	TRBV7-9
TGTGCCAGCAAACGGGGCCAAACTGAAGCTTTCTTT	CASKRGQTEAFF	.	.	12	TRBJ1-1	TRBV6-5
TGTGCCACCAGCAGAGTCGGAACTGGCGGGGAGCTGTTTTTT	CATSRVGTGGELFF	.	.	14	TRBJ2-2	TRBV15
TGTGCCAGCAGCCAGCCCTCAGGGTACGCCGGGGAGCTGTTTTTT	CASSQPSGYAGELFF	.	.	15	TRBJ2-2	TRBV3-1/TRBV3-2
TGTGCCAGCAGTCAACGGGGTGGCTACACCTTC	CASSQRGGYTF	.	.	11	TRBJ1-2	TRBV12-3/TRBV12-4
TGTGCCAGCTCTCCCCGGGACAGTGAAGCTTTCTTT	CASSPRDSEAFF	.	TRBD1	12	TRBJ1-1	TRBV18
TGTGCCATCAGTTTCGAGGGGAGTGAGAGTTCACCCCTCCACTTT	CAISFEGSESSPLHF	.	.	15	TRBJ1-6	TRBV10-3
TGTGCCAGCAGCCCTCGGCCTCTCACGCTGGAGACCCAGTACTTC	CASSPRPLTLETQYF	.	.	15	TRBJ2-5	TRBV7-2
TGTGCCAGCAGTTTTCCCACAGGGTACAATGAGCAGTTCTTC	CASSFPTGYNEQFF	.	.	14	TRBJ2-1	TRBV28
TGCGCCAGCAGCTTGGGGACCGCGAACACCGGGGAGCTGTTTTTT	CASSLGTANTGELFF	.	.	15	TRBJ2-2	TRBV5-1
TGCGCCAGCAGCTTGGAACCGGGGCCCAATGAAAAACTGTTTTTT	CASSLEPGPNEKLFF	.	.	15	TRBJ1-4	TRBV5-1
TGTGCCAGCGGAAGGGACGTAAACTATGGCTACACCTTC	CASGRDVNYGYTF	once	.	13	TRBJ1-2	TRBV12-3/TRBV12-4
TGTGCCAGCAGCCGCTCCGGAGCAGGGTTATACGATCAGCCCCAGCATTTT	CASSRSGAGLYDQPQHF	.	.	17	TRBJ1-5	TRBV3-1/TRBV3-2
TGTGCCTGGAGTTCAGTTTCGGGTGAGCAGTTCTTC	CAWSSVSGEQFF	once	.	12	TRBJ2-1	TRBV30
TGTGCCAGCAGCGAGACTAGCGGGGGTAGCACAGATACGCAGTATTTT	CASSETSGGSTDTQYF	.	TRBD2	16	TRBJ2-3	TRBV6-4
TGCGCCAGCAGCTTGCGTTCTTCCTATAACAGCGGGGTTGCCTTC	CASSLRSSYNSGVAF	.	.	15	TRBJ1-2	TRBV5-1
TGTGCCAGCAGTAGGACAGACCCTAAAGCTAATGAGCAGTTCTTC	CASSRTDPKANEQFF	.	.	15	TRBJ2-1	TRBV11-2
TGTGCCAGTAATCCTCGGACAGGGGCTAATGAAAAACTGTTTTTT	CASNPRTGANEKLFF	.	TRBD1	15	TRBJ1-4	TRBV2
TGTGCCAGCAGCGCCAACCGACGGACAGGGGGCGACGGGGAGCTGTTTTTT	CASSANRRTGGDGELFF	.	TRBD1	17	TRBJ2-2	TRBV9
TGCGCCAGCAGCGGAGGACTTACTTCCTACGAGCAGTACTTC	CASSGGLTSYEQYF	.	.	14	TRBJ2-7	TRBV5-1
TGTGCCAGCAGCAGACAGGGCGATTCACCCCTCCACTTT	CASSRQGDSPLHF	.	TRBD1	13	TRBJ1-6	TRBV7-9
TGCAGCGTTGAGGCTTATGGCCCCGGGGAGCTGTTTTTT	CSVEAYGPGELFF	.	.	13	TRBJ2-2	TRBV29-1
TGCGCCAGCAGCTTGGGGGCCCGGGCTCTAGCAGGCTCCTACAATGAGCAGTTCTTC	CASSLGARALAGSYNEQFF	.	.	19	TRBJ2-1	TRBV5-1
TGTGCCAGTAGTATTTGGACGACCTCTGGAAACACCATATATTTT	CASSIWTTSGNTIYF	.	.	15	TRBJ1-3	TRBV19
TGTGCCTCCCGAGCGGGGCCCACAAATACGCAGTATTTT	CASRAGPTNTQYF	.	TRBD2	13	TRBJ2-3	TRBV30
TGTGCCAGCAGTGAAGATTCTGGAGGGGGGGAGCTGTTTTTT	CASSEDSGGGELFF	.	.	14	TRBJ2-2	TRBV6-1
TGTGCCATCAGTGATAGGGAGGGGATGGGCACCGGGGAGCTGTTTTTT	CAISDREGMGTGELFF	.	TRBD2	16	TRBJ2-2	TRBV10-3
TGTGCCAGCAGTTTTAGCGGGGGGCTTGAAGCTTTCTTT	CASSFSGGLEAFF	.	.	13	TRBJ1-1	TRBV2
TGTGCCAGCAACGTGGAGGACCAAGAGACCCAGTACTTC	CASNVEDQETQYF	.	.	13	TRBJ2-5	TRBV9
TGTGCCAGCACCCCACCCGACAGGAGACTTACTAACTATGGCTACACCTTC	CASTPPDRRLTNYGYTF	.	.	17	TRBJ1-2	TRBV5-6
TGTGCCACCAGTGATCCAGGAGACACCTCAAGACACTCTGGGGCCAACGTCCTGACTTTC	CATSDPGDTSRHSGANVLTF	.	.	20	TRBJ2-6	TRBV24-1